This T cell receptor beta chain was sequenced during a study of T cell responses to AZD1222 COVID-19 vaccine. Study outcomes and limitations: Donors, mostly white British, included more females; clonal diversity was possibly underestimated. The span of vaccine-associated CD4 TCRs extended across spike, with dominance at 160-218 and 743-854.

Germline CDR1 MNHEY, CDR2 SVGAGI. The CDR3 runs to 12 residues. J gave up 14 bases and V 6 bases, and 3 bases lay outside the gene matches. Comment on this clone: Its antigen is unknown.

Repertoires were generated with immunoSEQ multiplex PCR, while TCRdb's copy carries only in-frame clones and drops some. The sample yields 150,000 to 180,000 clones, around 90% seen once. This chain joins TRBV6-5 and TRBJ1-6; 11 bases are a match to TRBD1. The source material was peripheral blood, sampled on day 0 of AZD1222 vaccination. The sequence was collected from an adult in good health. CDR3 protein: CASSGGQGALHF. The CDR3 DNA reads TGTGCCAGCAGCGGGGGACAGGGGGCCCTCCACTTT.